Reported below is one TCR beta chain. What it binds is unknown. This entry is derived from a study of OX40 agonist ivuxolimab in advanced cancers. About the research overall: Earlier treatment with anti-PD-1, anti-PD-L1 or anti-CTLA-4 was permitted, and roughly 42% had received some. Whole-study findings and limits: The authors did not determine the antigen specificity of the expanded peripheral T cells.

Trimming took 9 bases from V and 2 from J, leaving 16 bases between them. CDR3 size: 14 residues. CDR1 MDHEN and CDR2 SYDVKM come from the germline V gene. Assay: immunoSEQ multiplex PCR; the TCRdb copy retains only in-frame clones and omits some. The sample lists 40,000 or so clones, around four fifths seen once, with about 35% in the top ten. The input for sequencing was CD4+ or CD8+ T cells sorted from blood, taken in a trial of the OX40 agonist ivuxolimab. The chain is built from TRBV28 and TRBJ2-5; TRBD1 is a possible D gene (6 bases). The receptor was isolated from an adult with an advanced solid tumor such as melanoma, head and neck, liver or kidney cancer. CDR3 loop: CASFGPGVQETQYF. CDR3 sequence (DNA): TGTGCCAGTTTTGGTCCAGGGGTTCAAGAGACCCAGTACTTC.